The 20 T cell receptor beta chains reported below all come from one sample, sequenced in a study of blood T cells in healthy people across ages. Primers used in a second PCR of about 7 to 12 cycles were a sample-barcoded 5' primer and a J-beta primer mix. TCRdb used MiXCR to reprocess the 5' RACE reads, holding one entry per CDR3 protein. The sample contains roughly 1,300,000 distinct CDR3 sequences, 59% of which appear only once. Material for sequencing was blood. Receptors originate from a man between 18 and 35 years old in good health.

The V call is TRBV5-4, the J call TRBJ1-6, with 8 bases fitting TRBD1. CDR3 size: 14 residues. V lost 3 bases to trimming and J lost 9 bases; unmatched junction nucleotides: 5. Germline V CDR1 and CDR2: SGHNT, YYREEE (reference sequence). The CDR3, as DNA: TGTGCCAGCAGCTACACAGGGGGTGCTTCACCCCTCCACTTT. Amino acid sequence: CASSYTGGASPLHF.

Only a few counts were recorded for this clonotype. The rearrangement joins TRBV29-1 to TRBJ1-1; D uncertain. V gave up 6 bases and J gave up 0 bases, with 11 bases separating them. Per germline, CDR1 SQVTM and CDR2 ANQGSEA. The CDR3 contains 13 residues. CDR3 in DNA: TGCAGCGTCGTCAGCCTCATGAACACTGAAGCTTTCTTT. Its protein is CSVVSLMNTEAFF. The variable domain in full, with the rest retrieved from reference TRBV29-1 and TRBJ1-1, is SAVISQKPSRDICQRGTSLTIQCQVDSQVTMMFWYRQQPGQSLTLIATANQGSEATYESGFVIDKFPISRPNLTFSTLTVSNMSPEDSSIYLCSVVSLMNTEAFFGQGTRLTVV.

This clonotype was seen a single time. This chain uses TRBV5-1 with TRBJ1-1, with D unclear. The CDR3 consists of 19 residues. The V gene's germline CDR1 is SGHRS and CDR2 YFSETQ. Trimming shortened V by 3 bases and J by 0 bases, and 24 bases separated the two germline ends. The CDR3 region is CASSSLLLGMEGLNTEAFF. The CDR3 region has the DNA TGCGCCAGCAGCTCACTATTATTAGGAATGGAGGGATTGAACACTGAAGCTTTCTTT.

The chain carries TRBV27 and TRBJ2-7, with 9 positions matching TRBD1. With V trimmed by 5 bases and J by 2 bases, 4 bases remained unmatched. The CDR3 is 14 amino acids. Germline V lookup: CDR1 MNHEY, CDR2 SMNVEV (reference sequence). CDR3 sequence reads: CASSRTGAPYEQYF. As DNA, the CDR3 is TGTGCCAGCAGTCGGACAGGGGCCCCCTACGAGCAGTACTTC.

This clonotype came up a few times. CDR3 sequence reads: CASSLPWTSGRSGEQFF. The CDR3 DNA reads as TGTGCCAGCAGTCTGCCTTGGACTAGCGGGAGGAGCGGTGAGCAGTTCTTC. This sequence joins TRBV12-3 or TRBV12-4 and TRBJ2-1; 14 bases map to TRBD2. The CDR3 is 17 residues long. V lost 5 bases and J lost 9; bases outside the gene matches: 12.

Only a few counts were recorded for this clonotype. This rearrangement joins TRBV5-1 to TRBJ2-1; possible D gene TRBD2, 6 bases. This CDR3 region has 13 residues. Germline values: CDR1 SGHRS, CDR2 YFSETQ. The V end lost 5 bases, the J end lost 7 bases, and 13 bases lay between the germline ends. CDR3 loop: CASRRGFENEQFF. The DNA of the CDR3 is TGCGCCAGCAGGCGGGGATTTGAGAATGAGCAGTTCTTC.

On this clonotype: An end of the junction does not agree with germline; a read error may underlie this. The rearrangement uses TRBV6-5 and TRBJ2-7; no clear D gene. The end of the DNA is better explained by TRBJ2-5, so the J call may be wrong. This CDR3 has 13 amino acids. The germline V gene encodes CDR1 MNHEY and CDR2 SVGAGI. DNA of the CDR3: TGTGCCGGCAGCGACAAAGAGTTGGGGACCCAGTACTTC. This codes for CAGSDKELGTQYF.

In its sample, this clonotype was seen a few times. The V and J genes are TRBV6-5 and TRBJ1-1; possible D gene TRBD1, 5 bases. The CDR3 consists of 14 residues. V lost 6 bases, J lost 1 base, and 12 bases lay in between. Germline-derived CDR1 and CDR2 are MNHEY and SVGAGI. This CDR3 is CASRRPGGNTEAFF. The CDR3 DNA follows: TGTGCCAGCAGACGACCTGGGGGGAACACTGAAGCTTTCTTT.

This sequence joins TRBV20-1 and TRBJ2-3; D remains unclear. Trimming removed 6 bases at V and 1 base at J, with 14 bases between. The CDR3 totals 14 residues. Germline V lookup: CDR1 DFQATT, CDR2 SNEGSKA (reference sequence). The DNA for the CDR3 is TGCAGTGCCCCCAGTGAGGTGGGCACAGATACGCAGTATTTT. Protein product: CSAPSEVGTDTQYF.

J is TRBJ2-7 and V is TRBV3-1; D not certain. CDR3 length: 16 amino acids. The V gene's germline CDR1 is LGHDT and CDR2 YNNKEL (reference sequence). Trimming stripped 0 bases from V and 0 bases from J, with 12 bases between. The CDR3 loop is CASSQDLTKSSYEQYF. In DNA, the CDR3 is TGTGCCAGCAGCCAAGATCTGACCAAGAGCTCCTACGAGCAGTACTTC.

The chain links TRBV11-2 to TRBJ2-2; TRBD2 matches 8 bases. CDR1 and CDR2 (germline): SGHAT, FQNNGV. The trim removed 5 bases at V and 6 bases at J, leaving 11 bases unmatched. This CDR3 spans 16 amino acids. The CDR3 DNA follows: TGTGCCAGCAGCGTTTACAGTGGGACTAGATCCGGGGAGCTGTTTTTT. Translation: CASSVYSGTRSGELFF.

A remark on this clonotype: One junction end disagrees with the germline gene, perhaps due to a read error. The chain recombines TRBV5-1 with TRBJ2-5; 10 nucleotides agree with TRBD1. Germline V gene data show CDR1 as SGHRS and CDR2 as YFSETQ. This CDR3 is built from 17 residues. The CDR3, as DNA: TGCGCCGGCAGCTTGGGGACCGGGACAGGGGCCCTAATGGAGCAGTACTTC. Amino acids: CAGSLGTGTGALMEQYF.

This clonotype has a handful of counts. J is TRBJ2-5 and V is TRBV18; TRBD1 is a possible D gene (6 bases). The germline V gene has CDR1 KGHSH and CDR2 LQKENI. The CDR3 has 13 residues. With 6 bases removed from V and 1 base from J, the gap between germline ends came to 9 bases. The CDR3 is CASSGHPQETQYF. The CDR3 nucleotides read TGTGCCAGCTCGGGACATCCCCAAGAGACCCAGTACTTC.

This clonotype occurred a few times. The chain employs TRBV9 and TRBJ2-5; maybe TRBD2 (5 bases). Trimming took 2 bases from V and 4 from J, leaving 6 bases between them. The CDR3 loop spans 12 amino acids. Germline V CDR1 and CDR2: SGDLS, YYNGEE. The CDR3 nucleotides are TGTGCCAGCAGCGTGGACTCAGAGACCCAGTACTTC. This gives the protein CASSVDSETQYF.

The chain carries TRBV20-1 and TRBJ2-4; D ambiguous. Trimming cost V 5 bases and J 0 bases, with 8 bases left between them. The CDR3 length is 13 residues. CDR1 and CDR2 (germline): DFQATT, SNEGSKA (reference sequence). The CDR3 loop reads CSARKIAKNIQYF. In DNA form, the CDR3 reads TGCAGTGCTCGAAAAATAGCCAAAAACATTCAGTACTTC.

The rearrangement joins TRBV11-2 to TRBJ2-3; 12 bases are shared with TRBD2. The V segment lost 4 bases and the J segment 5 bases; nucleotides outside the gene matches: 4. CDR1 SGHAT and CDR2 FQNNGV come from the germline V gene. The CDR3 totals 15 residues. Written as DNA, the CDR3 is TGTGCCAGCAGCTCTAGCGGGAGGGCCGAAGATACGCAGTATTTT. Encoded protein: CASSSSGRAEDTQYF.

J is TRBJ2-5 and V is TRBV7-2; 12 bases agree with TRBD2. The end of the DNA fits TRBJ2-7 better, so the J call may be wrong. The CDR3 sequence is 16 residues long. Germline lookup yields CDR1 SGHTA and CDR2 FQGNSA. The CDR3 spells CASSLTSGGQDYEQYF. As DNA, the CDR3 is TGTGCCAGCAGCTTGACTAGCGGGGGCCAAGACTACGAGCAGTACTTC.

This rearrangement joins TRBV29-1 to TRBJ2-1; 9 bases are shared with TRBD1. CDR3 length: 18 amino acids. Germline loops: CDR1 SQVTM, CDR2 ANQGSEA. After removal of 4 bases from V and 4 bases from J, the junction contained 17 bases not matched to a gene. CDR3 sequence (DNA): TGCAGCGTTGTCGGGAGTCATTGGGACAGGGAAACTTACAATGAGCAGTTCTTC. It yields the protein CSVVGSHWDRETYNEQFF.

The chain uses TRBV29-1 and TRBJ2-3; 8 nucleotides match TRBD1. With 7 bases clipped from V and 4 bases from J, the junction kept 7 bases outside the gene matches. Germline CDR1 reads SQVTM; CDR2 reads ANQGSEA. The CDR3 length is 13 residues. The CDR3 DNA reads as TGCAGCGGCGACCGACAGGGGTCAGATACGCAGTATTTT. Translating it yields CSGDRQGSDTQYF.

The V and J genes are TRBV10-2 and TRBJ2-1; D might be TRBD2 (5 bases). Trimming removed 3 bases from V and 1 base from J, with 13 bases in between. Germline CDR1 and CDR2: WSHSY and SAAADI. This CDR3 is built from 16 residues. CDR3 amino acids: CASSDTGNRSYNEQFF. CDR3 in DNA: TGCGCCAGCAGTGATACCGGGAACCGTTCCTACAATGAGCAGTTCTTC.